This T cell receptor (beta chain) is from a study of T cell responses to AZD1222 COVID-19 vaccine. Background on the study: Timing groups of about 4 and about 12 weeks for second doses were pooled. Findings and limits, study-wide: A mostly white British donor set with more females was recruited, and clonal diversity was possibly underestimated. Spike-specific TCRs gained breadth and depth after people received two AZD1222 doses.

Assay: immunoSEQ multiplex PCR; the TCRdb copy retains only in-frame clones and omits some. The repertoire holds about 100,000 clones, with about 83% as singletons. As to this clone: Antigen specificity is unknown.

CDR3 length: 16 amino acids. The V gene's germline CDR1 is SGHTA and CDR2 FQGNSA. The V end lost 5 bases, the J end lost 9 bases, and 20 bases lay between the germline ends. The chain links TRBV7-2 to TRBJ1-6, with D perhaps matching TRBD1 (6 bases). Specimen: peripheral blood, collected on day 0 of AZD1222 vaccination. The origin of this receptor is an adult in good health. This CDR3 is CASSPRGTGQGSPLHF. The CDR3 coding sequence is TGTGCCAGCAGCCCCAGGGGAACAGGGCAGGGTTCACCCCTCCACTTT.